Detailed here is one TCR beta chain. Its matching antigen is unknown. This sample is part of a study of T cells in Graves' hyperthyroidism and ophthalmopathy. Overall study context: It was at initial diagnosis, before any treatment, that peripheral blood was collected. Whole-study results and caveats: Most thyroid clonotypes expanded above 0.001 appeared in blood too. Ophthalmopathy and stable hyperthyroidism were separated by a 13 V-J model.

Researchers amplified the TCR beta CDR3 regions from RNA transcripts. First-round RT-PCR targeting the TCR CDR3 was performed with the HTBI primer set. From the multiplex PCR reads, TCRdb called clonotypes with MiXCR, one entry per CDR3 protein. Of about 380,000 distinct CDR3 sequences in the sample, about 18% were seen once. The CDR3 has 15 amino acids. Looked up from germline, CDR1 is MDHEN and CDR2 is SYDVKM. V dropped 6 bases and J dropped 5; count of bases not matched to a gene: 10. The PBMCs were sourced from fresh peripheral blood (around 9.3 ml). The chain uses TRBV28 and TRBJ1-2, with 9 bases lining up with TRBD1. Sequenced input: blood. This clonotype was obtained from a man in his late teens or twenties with Graves' ophthalmopathy. DNA for the CDR3: TGTGCCAGCAGGCCCCGGGACAGGGAAGGATATGGCTACACCTTC. It encodes CASRPRDREGYGYTF.